This entry describes one T cell receptor beta chain. The antigen remains undetermined. This entry belongs to a study of OX40 agonist ivuxolimab in advanced cancers. CDR3 length equals 11 residues. CDR1 is MGHRA, CDR2 YSYEKL, per germline. Trimming pared 6 bases from V and 9 bases from J, leaving 11 bases between. Study outcomes and limitations: By week 6 at 0.1 to 3.0 mg/kg, blood CD4+ and CD8+ T cells had expanded clonally.

This table comes from immunoSEQ multiplex PCR, and its TCRdb copy is limited to in-frame clones, with some not included. The sample has some 80,000 clones; 94% are singletons. This TCR derives from an adult with an advanced solid tumor such as melanoma, head and neck, liver or kidney cancer. This chain connects TRBV4-1 to TRBJ1-1; a possible D gene is TRBD1 (5 bases). The sequenced sample was CD4+ or CD8+ T cells sorted from blood, obtained in a trial of the OX40 agonist ivuxolimab. Here the CDR3 DNA reads TGCGCCAGCAGGAAAGGGGTTCAAGCTTTCTTT. Amino acids: CASRKGVQAFF.